In this sample, the clone carrying this T cell receptor (beta chain) turned up once. The antigen remains undetermined. Generated by immunoSEQ multiplex PCR, the TCRdb table keeps only in-frame clones and is missing some. The data hold 90,000 or so clones, with approximately 91% observed a single time. Each patient experienced a relapse that followed autologous stem cell transplantation, and brentuximab vedotin exposure varied. The entry originates in a study of PD-1 blockade in classical Hodgkin lymphoma. Study outcomes and limitations: Newly diagnosed patients reportedly trailed healthy donors in baseline TCR diversity.

The sequenced sample was peripheral blood mononuclear cells (PBMCs), obtained before the second cycle of nivolumab. The clonotype was recovered from a human donor with classical Hodgkin lymphoma.

The CDR3 DNA is TGCAGCGTTGAAGATTGGCGAGGGGCCAGCTCCTACGAGCAGTACTTC. Amino acids: CSVEDWRGASSYEQYF. This rearrangement joins TRBV29-1 to TRBJ2-7; perhaps D is TRBD1 or TRBD2 (5 bases each). Trimming cost V 0 bases and J 0 bases, with 15 bases left between them. The CDR3 consists of 16 residues. Germline V CDR1 and CDR2: SQVTM, ANQGSEA.